This TCR beta chain emerged from a study of cytomegalovirus exposure and HLA in healthy donors. The study, taken as a whole, reports: An analysis done earlier found most TCR beta V segments productive about 87% or about 30% of the time. Reports indicate that TCR beta sequences accurately predicted the HLA-A and HLA-B alleles of most subjects.

Germline-derived CDR1 and CDR2 are WNHNN and SYGVQD (reference sequence). The CDR3 has 15 amino acids. Deletions cut 2 bases from V and 3 bases from J, with 12 bases between. As concerns this clone: The antigen is not known.

PCR was performed using 60 Vbeta and 13 Jbeta primers. Method: immunoSEQ multiplex PCR; TCRdb's copy keeps in-frame clones and lacks some. The sample lists around 110,000 clones; approximately 66% were seen once. The sample comprised PBMCs. The source is a woman aged 35 to 49 in good health and CMV-seropositive. The chain combines TRBV10-1 with TRBJ2-3; possible D gene TRBD2, 6 bases. The CDR3 nucleotides are TGCGCCAGCAGTGAGAGTTCGGGGGAGACAGATACGCAGTATTTT. Its translation is CASSESSGETDTQYF.